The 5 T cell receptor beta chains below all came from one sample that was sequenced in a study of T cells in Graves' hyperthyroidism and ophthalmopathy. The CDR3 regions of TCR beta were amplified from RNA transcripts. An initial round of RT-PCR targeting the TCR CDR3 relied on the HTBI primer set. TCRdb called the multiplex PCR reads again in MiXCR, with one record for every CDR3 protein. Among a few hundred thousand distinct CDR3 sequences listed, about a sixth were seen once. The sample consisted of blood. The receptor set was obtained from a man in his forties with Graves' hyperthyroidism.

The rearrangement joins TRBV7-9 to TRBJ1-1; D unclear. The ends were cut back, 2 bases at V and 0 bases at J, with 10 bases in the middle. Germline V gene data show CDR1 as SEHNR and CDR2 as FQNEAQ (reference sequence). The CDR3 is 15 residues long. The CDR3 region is CASSLPRSMNTEAFF. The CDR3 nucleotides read TGTGCCAGCAGCTTACCCCGCAGCATGAACACTGAAGCTTTCTTT.

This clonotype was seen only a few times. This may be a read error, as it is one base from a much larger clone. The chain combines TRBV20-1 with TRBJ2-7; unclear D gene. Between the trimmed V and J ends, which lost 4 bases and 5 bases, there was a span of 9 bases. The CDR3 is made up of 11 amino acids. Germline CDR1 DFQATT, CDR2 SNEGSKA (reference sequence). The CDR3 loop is CSANGWDEQYF. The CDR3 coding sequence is TGCAGTGCTAACGGTTGGGACGAGCAGTACTTC.

CDR3 residues: CASSLTGNLGNTIYF. The CDR3 coding sequence is TGTGCCAGCAGTCTAACCGGGAATCTTGGAAACACCATATATTTT. V is TRBV27 and J is TRBJ1-3; D call uncertain. The germline CDR1 and CDR2 sequences are MNHEY and SMNVEV (reference sequence). This CDR3 has 15 amino acids. Deletions cut 5 bases from V and 3 bases from J, with 14 bases between.

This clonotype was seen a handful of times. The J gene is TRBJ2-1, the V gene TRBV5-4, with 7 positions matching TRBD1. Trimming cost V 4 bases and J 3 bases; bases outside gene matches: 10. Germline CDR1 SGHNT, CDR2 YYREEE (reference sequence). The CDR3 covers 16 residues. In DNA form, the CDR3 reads TGTGCCAGCAGCCCGCCGGGACAGAGGAACTACAATGAGCAGTTCTTC. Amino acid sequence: CASSPPGQRNYNEQFF. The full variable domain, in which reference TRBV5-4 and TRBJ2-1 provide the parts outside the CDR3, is ETGVTQSPTHLIKTRGQQVTLRCSSQSGHNTVSWYQQALGQGPQFIFQYYREEENGRGNFPPRFSGLQFPNYSSELNVNALELDDSALYLCASSPPGQRNYNEQFFGPGTRLTVL.

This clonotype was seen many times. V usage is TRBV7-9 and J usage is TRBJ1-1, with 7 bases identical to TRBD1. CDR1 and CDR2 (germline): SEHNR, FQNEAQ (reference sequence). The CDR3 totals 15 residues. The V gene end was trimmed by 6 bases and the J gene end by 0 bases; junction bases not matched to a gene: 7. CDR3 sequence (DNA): TGTGCCAGCAGAAAGAAGGGACAGCTGAACACTGAAGCTTTCTTT. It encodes CASRKKGQLNTEAFF.